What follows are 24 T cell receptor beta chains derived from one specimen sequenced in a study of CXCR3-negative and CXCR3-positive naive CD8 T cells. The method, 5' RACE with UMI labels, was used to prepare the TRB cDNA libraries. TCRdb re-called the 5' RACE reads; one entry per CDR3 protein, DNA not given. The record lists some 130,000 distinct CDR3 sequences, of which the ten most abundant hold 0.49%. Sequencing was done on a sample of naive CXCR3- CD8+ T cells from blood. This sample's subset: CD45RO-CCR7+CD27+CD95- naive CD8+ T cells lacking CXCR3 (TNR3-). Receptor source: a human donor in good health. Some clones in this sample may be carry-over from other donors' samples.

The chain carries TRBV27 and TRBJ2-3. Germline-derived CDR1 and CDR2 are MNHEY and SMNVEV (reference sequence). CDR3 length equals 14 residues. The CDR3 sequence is CASSLYGGADTQYF.

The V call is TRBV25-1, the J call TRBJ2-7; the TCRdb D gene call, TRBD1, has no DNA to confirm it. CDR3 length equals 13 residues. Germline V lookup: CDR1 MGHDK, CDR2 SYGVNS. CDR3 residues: CASSDRDRYEQYF.

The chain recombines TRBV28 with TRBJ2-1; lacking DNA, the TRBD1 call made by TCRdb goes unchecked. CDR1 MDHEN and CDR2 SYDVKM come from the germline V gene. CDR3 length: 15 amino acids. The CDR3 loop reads CATSPTGTGRDEQFF.

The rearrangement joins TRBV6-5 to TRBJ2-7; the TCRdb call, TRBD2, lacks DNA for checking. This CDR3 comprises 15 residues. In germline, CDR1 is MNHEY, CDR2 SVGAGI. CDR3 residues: CASSPTDGGSYEQYF.

CDR3 region: CASSPRLEVNEQFF. V usage is TRBV12-3 or TRBV12-4 and J usage is TRBJ2-1; without DNA, the TCRdb call of TRBD2 cannot be checked. This CDR3 is built from 14 residues.

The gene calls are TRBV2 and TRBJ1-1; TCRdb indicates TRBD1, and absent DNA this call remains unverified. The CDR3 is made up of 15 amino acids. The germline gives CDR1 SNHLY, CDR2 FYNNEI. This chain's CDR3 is CASSPPGVMYTEAFF.

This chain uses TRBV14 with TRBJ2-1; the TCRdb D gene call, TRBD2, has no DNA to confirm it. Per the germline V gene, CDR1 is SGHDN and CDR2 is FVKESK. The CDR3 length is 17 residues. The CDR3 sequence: CASSHDRLAGMYNEQFF.

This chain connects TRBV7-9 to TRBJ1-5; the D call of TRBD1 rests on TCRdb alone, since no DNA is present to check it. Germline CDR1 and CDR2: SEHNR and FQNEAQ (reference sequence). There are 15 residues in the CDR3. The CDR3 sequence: CASSSSGSSNQPQHF.

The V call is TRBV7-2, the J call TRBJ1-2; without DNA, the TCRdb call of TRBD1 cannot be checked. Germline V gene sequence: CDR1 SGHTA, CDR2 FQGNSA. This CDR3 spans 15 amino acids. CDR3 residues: CASTHTRQGTGGYTF.

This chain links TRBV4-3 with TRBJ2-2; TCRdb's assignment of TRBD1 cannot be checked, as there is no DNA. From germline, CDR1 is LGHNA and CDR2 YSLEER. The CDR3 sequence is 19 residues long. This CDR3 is CASSQDLRARLTNTGELFF.

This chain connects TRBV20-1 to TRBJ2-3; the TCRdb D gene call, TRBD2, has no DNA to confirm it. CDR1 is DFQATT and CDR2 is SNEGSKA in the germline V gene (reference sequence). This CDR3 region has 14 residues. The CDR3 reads CSARDGTSGHTQYF.

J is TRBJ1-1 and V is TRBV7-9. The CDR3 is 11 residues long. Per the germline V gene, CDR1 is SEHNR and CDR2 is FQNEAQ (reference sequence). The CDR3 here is CASRLNTEAFF.

The chain's CDR3 is CASRSNGGSSYNEQFF. The chain recombines TRBV19 with TRBJ2-1; TCRdb gives TRBD1 as the D gene, but with no DNA this cannot be confirmed. Germline CDR1 LNHDA, CDR2 SQIVND (reference sequence). The length of the CDR3 is 16 residues. Full variable domain (missing parts from reference TRBV19 and TRBJ2-1): DGGITQSPKYLFRKEGQNVTLSCEQNLNHDAMYWYRQDPGQGLRLIYYSQIVNDFQKGDIAEGYSVSREKKESFPLTVTSAQKNPTAFYLCASRSNGGSSYNEQFFGPGTRLTVL.

The CDR3 sequence: CSVVGGRTEAFF. The chain is built from TRBV29-1 and TRBJ1-1; TCRdb designates TRBD1, a call that cannot be tested without DNA. Germline V CDR1 and CDR2: SQVTM, ANQGSEA. CDR3 size: 12 residues.

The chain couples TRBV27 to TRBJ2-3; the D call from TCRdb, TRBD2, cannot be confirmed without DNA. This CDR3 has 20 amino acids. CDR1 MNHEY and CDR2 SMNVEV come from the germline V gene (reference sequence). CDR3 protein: CASSSLPGLAGGPVTDTQYF.

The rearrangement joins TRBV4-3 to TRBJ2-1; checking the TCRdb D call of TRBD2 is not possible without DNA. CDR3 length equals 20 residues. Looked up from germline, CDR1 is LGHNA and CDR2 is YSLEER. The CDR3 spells CASSQDRGLAGVGIYNEQFF.

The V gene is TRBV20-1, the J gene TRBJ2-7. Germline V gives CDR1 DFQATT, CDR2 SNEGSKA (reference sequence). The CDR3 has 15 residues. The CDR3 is CSARDRSMWAYEQYF.

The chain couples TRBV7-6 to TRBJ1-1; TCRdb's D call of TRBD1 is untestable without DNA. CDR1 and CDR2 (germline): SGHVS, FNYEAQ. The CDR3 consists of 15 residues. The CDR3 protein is CASSLATVGGTEAFF.

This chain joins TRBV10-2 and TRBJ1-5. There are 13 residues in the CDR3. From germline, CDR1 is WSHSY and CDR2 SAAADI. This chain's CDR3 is CASSESSNQPQHF.

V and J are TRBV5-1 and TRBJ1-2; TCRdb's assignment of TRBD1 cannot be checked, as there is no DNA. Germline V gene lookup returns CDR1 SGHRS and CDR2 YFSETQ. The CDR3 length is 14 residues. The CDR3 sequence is CASSSLRGNYGYTF.

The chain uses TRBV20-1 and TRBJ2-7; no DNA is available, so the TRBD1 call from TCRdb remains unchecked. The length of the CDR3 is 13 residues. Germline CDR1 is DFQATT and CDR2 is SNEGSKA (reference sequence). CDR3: CSARPTGDYEQYF.

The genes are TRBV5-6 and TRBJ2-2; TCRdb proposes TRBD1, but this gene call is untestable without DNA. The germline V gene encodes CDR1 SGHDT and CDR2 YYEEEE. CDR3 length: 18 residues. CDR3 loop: CASTVRPDRVSNTGELFF. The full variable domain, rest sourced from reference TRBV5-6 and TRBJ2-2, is DAGVTQSPTHLIKTRGQQVTLRCSPKSGHDTVSWYQQALGQGPQFIFQYYEEEERQRGNFPDRFSGHQFPNYSSELNVNALLLGDSALYLCASTVRPDRVSNTGELFFGEGSRLTVL.

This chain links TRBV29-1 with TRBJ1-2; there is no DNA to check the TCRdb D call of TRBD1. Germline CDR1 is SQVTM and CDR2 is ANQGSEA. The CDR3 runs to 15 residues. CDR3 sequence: CSVEDPGQGWYGYTF.

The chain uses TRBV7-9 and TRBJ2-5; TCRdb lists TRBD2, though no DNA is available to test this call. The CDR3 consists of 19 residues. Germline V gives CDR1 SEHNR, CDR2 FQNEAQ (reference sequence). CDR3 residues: CASSFFVAGEGMDQETQYF.